This T cell receptor beta chain was captured in a study of molecular identifiers for immune sequencing clone quantification (dated by TCRdb to the late 2010s). Looking at the study overall: For a replicate experiment, RNA from 20,000 or 100,000 naive CD8 T cells was divided into five aliquots, and four of the five aliquots were sequenced. CD8 T cells were used in a methods study to benchmark molecular-identifier clustering-based TCR repertoire sequencing (MIDCIRS) and TCR RNA copy counting.

Libraries of naive CD8 T cells were built from approximately 20,000 to 1,000,000 sorted cells, with 10%, 30% or 50% of the purified RNA used. Naive CD8 T cells were FACS-sorted as CD8+CD4-CCR7+CD45RA+ on a BD FACSAria II into RLT Plus buffer. To test detection sensitivity, Jurkat RNA equivalent to over 8 TCR copies was spiked into samples of roughly 18,000-1,000,000 naive CD8 T cells. Enrichment of CD8 T cells was done with RosetteSep CD8+ T Cell Enrichment Cocktail plus Ficoll-Paque, and ACK red cell lysis came afterward. This clonotype came up once. Its recognized antigen is unknown. The sample holds no much larger clone one base away, and base qualities are not on file. A single read is weak support. Here is what the overall study found, with its caveats: In CMV-specific effector cells, clones with more than 20 RNA copies contained over 97% of molecules, whereas in naive cells such clones contained under 1% of molecules. Spiked-in Jurkat TCR RNA equivalent to a single cell was reported to be detectable even among approximately 900,000 naive CD8 T cells. Modeling estimated about three recovered TCR RNA copies per cell, compared with roughly 10 by digital PCR, which implies about 30% capture efficiency. Naive libraries contained spiked-in Jurkat TCR RNA (around eleven copies' worth), which is not part of the donor repertoire. Highly expanded clone sizes could be underestimated because identical TCR molecules may share a barcode. When barcode sub-clustering was left out, chimeric consensus sequences inflated TCR diversity, with chimeras reaching as high as 47%.

Library construction relied on PCR. Instrument on record: Illumina HiSeq 4000. Bulk TCR libraries were prepared as previously described, using TCR primers listed in Table S5. Total RNA was purified with the Qiagen AllPrep DNA/RNA kit. Reads from multiple sequencing runs of the same library were pooled before analysis. The study's processing was this. Reads were retained only if an exact TCR constant sequence was present, and the retained reads were trimmed to 150 nt and grouped according to their 12-nt molecular barcodes. Reads in each barcode group were sub-clustered using a 15% Levenshtein threshold, and a quality-weighted consensus sequence was built for each RNA molecule. Non-functional sequences were discarded, and so were lower-count sequences lying one edit away from another sequence. Barcode sub-clusters with fewer than 20% of the maximum read count were removed, based on fitting two negative binomial distributions. The public sequencing data were trimmed at Q25 with fastp and processed into clonotypes with MiXCR by TCRdb, which kept only in-frame beta chains. A single entry per CDR3 protein holds the most common genes and DNA from its merged rows. The V and J calls and clone size come from TCRdb's table, not from the authors' own analysis. The sample table shows 75,000 to 100,000 distinct CDR3 sequences, and around a fifth are seen once. The ten biggest clones cover roughly 0.85% of the sample.

The junction carries 17 bases between V and J, which are trimmed by 0 bases and 0 bases respectively. CDR1 and CDR2 are drawn from the germline V gene (reference sequence): SEHNR, FQNEAQ. Including the terminal cysteine and phenylalanine, the CDR3 comprises 18 residues. Here the CDR3 DNA is all that survives: 54 bases in frame from base 1. This clonotype was sampled from a human donor in good health. Some libraries in this study had Jurkat cell RNA spiked in. Material: naive CD8+ T cells from blood, with Jurkat cell RNA spiked in. This specimen's cell subset or site label, interpreted: FACS-sorted CD8+CD4-CCR7+CD45RA+ naive T cells. The V and J segments used are TRBV7-9 and TRBJ1-2; the D gene lacks a confident call. The sequence in DNA is TGTGCCAGCAGCTTAGCGTTGATGGACGAATACCCTAACTATGGCTACACCTTC. This is translated as CASSLALMDEYPNYGYTF.